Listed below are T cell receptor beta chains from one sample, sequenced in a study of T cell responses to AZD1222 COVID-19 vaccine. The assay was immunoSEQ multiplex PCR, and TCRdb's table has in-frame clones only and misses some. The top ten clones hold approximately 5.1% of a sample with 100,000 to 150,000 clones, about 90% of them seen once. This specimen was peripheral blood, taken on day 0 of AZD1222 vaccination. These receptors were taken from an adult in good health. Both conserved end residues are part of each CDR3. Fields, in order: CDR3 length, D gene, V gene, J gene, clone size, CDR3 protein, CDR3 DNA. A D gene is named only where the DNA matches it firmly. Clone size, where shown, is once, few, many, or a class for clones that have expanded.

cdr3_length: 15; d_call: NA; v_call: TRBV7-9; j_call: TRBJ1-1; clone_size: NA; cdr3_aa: CASIIGLGGRTEAFF; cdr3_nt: TGTGCCAGCATAATCGGGCTTGGGGGGAGGACTGAAGCTTTCTTT
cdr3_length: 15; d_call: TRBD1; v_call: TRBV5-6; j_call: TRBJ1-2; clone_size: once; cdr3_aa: CASSLDSGTGYGYTF; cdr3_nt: TGTGCCAGCAGCTTGGACTCCGGGACAGGCTATGGCTACACCTTC
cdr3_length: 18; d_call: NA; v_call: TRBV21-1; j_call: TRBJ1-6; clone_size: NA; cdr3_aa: CASSSLGGGDGANSPLHF; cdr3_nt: TGTGCCAGCAGCAGTCTAGGAGGGGGGGACGGGGCCAATTCACCCCTCCACTTT
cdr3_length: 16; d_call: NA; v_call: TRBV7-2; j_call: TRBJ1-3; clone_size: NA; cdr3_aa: CASSFEGLSSGNTIYF; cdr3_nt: TGTGCCAGCAGCTTCGAGGGCCTTAGCTCTGGAAACACCATATATTTT
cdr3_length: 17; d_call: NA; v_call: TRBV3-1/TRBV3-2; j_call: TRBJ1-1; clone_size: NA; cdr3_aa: CASSLPPGLKVNTEAFF; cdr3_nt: TGTGCCAGCAGCCTTCCCCCAGGGTTAAAGGTGAACACTGAAGCTTTCTTT
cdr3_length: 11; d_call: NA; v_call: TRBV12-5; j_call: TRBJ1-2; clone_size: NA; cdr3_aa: CASGIPEGYTF; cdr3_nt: TGTGCTAGTGGTATCCCCGAGGGCTACACCTTC
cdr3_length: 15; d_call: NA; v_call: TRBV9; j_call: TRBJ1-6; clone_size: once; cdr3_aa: CASSSEGGSNSPLHF; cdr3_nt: TGTGCCAGCAGCTCAGAAGGTGGTTCGAATTCACCCCTCCACTTT
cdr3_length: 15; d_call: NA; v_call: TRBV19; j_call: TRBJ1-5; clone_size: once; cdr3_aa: CASSIEPGSGQPQHF; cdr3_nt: TGTGCCAGTAGTATAGAACCGGGTAGCGGTCAGCCCCAGCATTTT
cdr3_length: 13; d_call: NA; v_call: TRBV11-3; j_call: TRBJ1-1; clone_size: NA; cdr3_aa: CASSLPGSTEAFF; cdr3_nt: TGTGCCAGCAGCTTACCAGGGTCCACCGAAGCTTTCTTT
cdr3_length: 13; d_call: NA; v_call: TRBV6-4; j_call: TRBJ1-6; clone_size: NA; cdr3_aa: CASSEGLNSPLHF; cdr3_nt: TGTGCCAGCAGTGAAGGTCTCAATTCACCCCTCCACTTT
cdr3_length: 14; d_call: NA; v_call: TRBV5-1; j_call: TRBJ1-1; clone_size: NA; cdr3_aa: CASRSDPRNTEAFF; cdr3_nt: TGCGCCAGCAGGTCGGACCCAAGGAACACTGAAGCTTTCTTT
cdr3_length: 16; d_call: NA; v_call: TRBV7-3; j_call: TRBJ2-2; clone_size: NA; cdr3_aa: CASSPGGLANTGELFF; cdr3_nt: TGTGCCAGCAGCCCAGGGGGGCTAGCTAACACCGGGGAGCTGTTTTTT
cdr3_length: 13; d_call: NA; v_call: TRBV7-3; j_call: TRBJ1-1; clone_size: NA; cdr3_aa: CASSSTVNTEAFF; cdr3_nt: TGTGCCAGCAGTTCTACAGTGAACACTGAAGCTTTCTTT
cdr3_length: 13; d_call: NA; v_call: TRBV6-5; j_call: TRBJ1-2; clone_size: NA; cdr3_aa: CASKRGRGTVYTF; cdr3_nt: TGTGCCAGCAAGAGGGGCAGGGGTACGGTCTACACCTTC
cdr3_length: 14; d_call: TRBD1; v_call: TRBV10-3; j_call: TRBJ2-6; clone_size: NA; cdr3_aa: CASRDRTGANVLTF; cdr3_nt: TGTGCCTCACGGGACAGGACTGGGGCCAACGTCCTGACTTTC
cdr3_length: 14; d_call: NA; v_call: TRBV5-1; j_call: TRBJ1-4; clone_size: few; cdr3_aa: CASSPGAGGEKLFF; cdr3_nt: TGCGCCAGCAGCCCCGGGGCTGGGGGCGAAAAACTGTTTTTT
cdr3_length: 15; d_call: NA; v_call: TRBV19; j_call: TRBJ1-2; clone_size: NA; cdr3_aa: CASSAAWGISEGYTF; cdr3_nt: TGTGCCAGTAGTGCGGCATGGGGGATCTCGGAGGGCTACACCTTC
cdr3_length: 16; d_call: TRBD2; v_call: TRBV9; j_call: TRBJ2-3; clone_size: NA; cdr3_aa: CASSPRLAGGTDTQYF; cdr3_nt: TGTGCCAGCAGCCCCCGACTAGCGGGAGGCACAGATACGCAGTATTTT
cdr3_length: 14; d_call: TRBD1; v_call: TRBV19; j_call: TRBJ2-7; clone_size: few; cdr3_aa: CASRLKGGTYEQYF; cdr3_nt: TGTGCCAGTAGACTAAAAGGGGGCACCTACGAGCAGTACTTC
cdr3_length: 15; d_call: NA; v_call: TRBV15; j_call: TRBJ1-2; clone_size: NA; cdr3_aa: CATSRDLSSRGGYTF; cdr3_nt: TGTGCCACCAGCAGAGATCTCTCCTCACGGGGTGGCTACACCTTC
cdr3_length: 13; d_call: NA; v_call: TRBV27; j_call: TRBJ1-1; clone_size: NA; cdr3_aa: CASSSGVNTEAFF; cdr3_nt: TGTGCCAGCAGTTCAGGTGTGAACACTGAAGCTTTCTTT
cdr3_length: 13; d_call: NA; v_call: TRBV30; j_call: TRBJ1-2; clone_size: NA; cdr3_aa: CAWRGLAEYGYTF; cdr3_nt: TGTGCCTGGAGAGGCTTGGCAGAATATGGCTACACCTTC
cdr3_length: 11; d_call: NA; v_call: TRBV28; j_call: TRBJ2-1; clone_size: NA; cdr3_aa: CASSGLNEQFF; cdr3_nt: TGTGCCAGCAGCGGCCTCAATGAGCAGTTCTTC
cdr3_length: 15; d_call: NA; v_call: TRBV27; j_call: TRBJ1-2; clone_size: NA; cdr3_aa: CASSSRAERNYGYTF; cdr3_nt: TGTGCCAGCAGTTCCCGAGCAGAGCGTAACTATGGCTACACCTTC
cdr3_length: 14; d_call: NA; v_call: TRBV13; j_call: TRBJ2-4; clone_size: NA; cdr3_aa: CASSWATAKNIQYF; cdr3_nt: TGTGCCAGCAGCTGGGCGACGGCCAAAAACATTCAGTACTTC
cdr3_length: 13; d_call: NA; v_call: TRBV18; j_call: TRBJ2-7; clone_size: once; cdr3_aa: CASSLKQGYEQYF; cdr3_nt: TGTGCCAGCTCACTAAAACAGGGATACGAGCAGTACTTC
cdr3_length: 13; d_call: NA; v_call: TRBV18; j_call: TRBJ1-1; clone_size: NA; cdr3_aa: CASSPGRYTEAFF; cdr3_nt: TGTGCCAGCTCACCAGGGAGATACACTGAAGCTTTCTTT
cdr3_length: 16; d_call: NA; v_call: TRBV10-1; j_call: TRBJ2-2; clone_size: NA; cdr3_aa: CASTGQREANTGELFF; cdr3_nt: TGCGCCAGCACCGGACAGAGAGAAGCGAACACCGGGGAGCTGTTTTTT
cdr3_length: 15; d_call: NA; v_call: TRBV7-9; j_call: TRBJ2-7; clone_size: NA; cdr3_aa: CASSLAGSAGGEQYF; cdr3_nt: TGTGCCAGCAGCTTAGCGGGGTCCGCTGGGGGCGAGCAGTACTTC
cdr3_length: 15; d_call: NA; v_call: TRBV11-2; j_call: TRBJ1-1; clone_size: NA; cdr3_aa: CASRPSGTPNTEAFF; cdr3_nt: TGTGCCAGCAGACCGTCCGGGACACCGAACACTGAAGCTTTCTTT
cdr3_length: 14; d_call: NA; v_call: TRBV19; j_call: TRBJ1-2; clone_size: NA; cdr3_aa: CASTSRDKMSGYTF; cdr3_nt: TGTGCCAGCACTTCCCGGGACAAGATGAGCGGCTACACCTTC
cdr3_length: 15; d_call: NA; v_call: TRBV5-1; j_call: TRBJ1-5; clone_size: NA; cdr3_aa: CASSLAGVGNQPQHF; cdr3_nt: TGCGCCAGCAGCTTGGCGGGGGTGGGGAATCAGCCCCAGCATTTT
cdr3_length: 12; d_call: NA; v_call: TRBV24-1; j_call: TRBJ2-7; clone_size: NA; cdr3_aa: CATSRQVGEQYF; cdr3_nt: TGTGCCACCAGCAGGCAGGTTGGCGAGCAGTACTTC
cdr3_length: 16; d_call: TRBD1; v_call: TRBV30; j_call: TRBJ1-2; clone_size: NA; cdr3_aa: CAWSSFRNPGTVGYTF; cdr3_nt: TGTGCCTGGAGTTCCTTTCGAAACCCCGGGACAGTTGGCTACACCTTC
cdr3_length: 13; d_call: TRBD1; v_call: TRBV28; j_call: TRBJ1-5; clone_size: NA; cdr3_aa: CASSRGQVPLQHF; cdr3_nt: TGTGCCAGCAGTCGGGGACAGGTCCCTCTCCAGCATTTT
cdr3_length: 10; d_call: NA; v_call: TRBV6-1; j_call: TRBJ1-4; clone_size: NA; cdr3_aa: CASSEEKLFF; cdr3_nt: TGTGCCAGCAGTGAGGAAAAACTGTTTTTT
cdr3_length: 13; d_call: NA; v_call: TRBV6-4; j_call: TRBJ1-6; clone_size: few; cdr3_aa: CASSPLGQSPLHF; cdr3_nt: TGTGCCAGCAGCCCCCTGGGGCAATCACCCCTCCACTTT
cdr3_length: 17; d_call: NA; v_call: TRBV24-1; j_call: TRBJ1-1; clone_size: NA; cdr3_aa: CATSDSAGGRVPGEAFF; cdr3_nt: TGTGCCACCAGTGATTCTGCCGGGGGCAGGGTACCCGGTGAAGCTTTCTTT
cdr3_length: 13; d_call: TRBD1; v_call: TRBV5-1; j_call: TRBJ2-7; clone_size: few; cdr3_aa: CASSPPDRGEQYF; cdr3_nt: TGCGCCAGCAGCCCACCGGACAGGGGCGAGCAGTACTTC
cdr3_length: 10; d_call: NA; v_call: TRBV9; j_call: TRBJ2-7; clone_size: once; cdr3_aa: CASGDHEQYF; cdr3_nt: TGTGCCAGCGGGGACCACGAGCAGTACTTC
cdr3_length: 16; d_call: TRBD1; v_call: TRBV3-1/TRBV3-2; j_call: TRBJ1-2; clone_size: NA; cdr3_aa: CASSQGMVQGVYGYTF; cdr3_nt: TGTGCCAGCAGCCAAGGAATGGTCCAGGGGGTCTATGGCTACACCTTC
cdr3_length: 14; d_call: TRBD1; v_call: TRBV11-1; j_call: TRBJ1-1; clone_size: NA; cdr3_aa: CASSLAQGATEAFF; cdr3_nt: TGTGCCAGCAGCTTAGCCCAGGGGGCTACTGAAGCTTTCTTT
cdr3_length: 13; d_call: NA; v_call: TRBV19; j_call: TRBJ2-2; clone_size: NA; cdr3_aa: CASSRESSGELFF; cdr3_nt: TGTGCCAGTAGCAGGGAATCATCCGGGGAGCTGTTTTTT
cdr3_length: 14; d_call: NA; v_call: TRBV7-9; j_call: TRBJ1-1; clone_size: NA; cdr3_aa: CASSPGTGWTEAFF; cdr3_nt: TGTGCCAGCAGCCCAGGAACGGGGTGGACTGAAGCTTTCTTT
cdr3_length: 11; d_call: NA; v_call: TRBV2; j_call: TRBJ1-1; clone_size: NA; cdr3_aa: CASSEALRAFF; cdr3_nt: TGTGCCAGCAGTGAAGCGTTACGGGCTTTCTTT
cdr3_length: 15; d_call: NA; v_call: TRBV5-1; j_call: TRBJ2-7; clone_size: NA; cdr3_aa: CASSSHGTSNYEQYF; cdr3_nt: TGCGCCAGCAGCTCTCATGGGACATCGAACTACGAGCAGTACTTC
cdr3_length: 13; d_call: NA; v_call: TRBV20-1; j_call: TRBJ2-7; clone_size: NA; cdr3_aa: CSASRSASYEQYF; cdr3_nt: TGCAGTGCTAGTAGGTCAGCGTCCTACGAGCAGTACTTC
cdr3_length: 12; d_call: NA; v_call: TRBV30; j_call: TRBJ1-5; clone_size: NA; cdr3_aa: CAWGTGHQPQHF; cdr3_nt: TGTGCCTGGGGAACAGGGCATCAGCCCCAGCATTTT
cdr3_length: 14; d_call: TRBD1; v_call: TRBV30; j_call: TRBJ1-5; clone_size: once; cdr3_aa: CAWSQDRGKQPQHF; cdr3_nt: TGTGCCTGGAGCCAAGACAGGGGTAAACAGCCCCAGCATTTT
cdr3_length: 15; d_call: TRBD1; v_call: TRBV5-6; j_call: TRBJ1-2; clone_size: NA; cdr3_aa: CASSSSTGEDYGYTF; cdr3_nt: TGTGCCAGCAGCTCAAGTACAGGGGAGGACTATGGCTACACCTTC
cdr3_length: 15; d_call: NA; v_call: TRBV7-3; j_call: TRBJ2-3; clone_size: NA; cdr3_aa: CASSFDPDSPDTQYF; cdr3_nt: TGTGCCAGCAGCTTCGACCCCGATTCCCCAGATACGCAGTATTTT
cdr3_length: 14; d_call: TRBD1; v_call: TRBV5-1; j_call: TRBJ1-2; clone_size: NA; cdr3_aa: CASSSMGTAYGYTF; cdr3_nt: TGCGCCAGCAGCTCTATGGGGACAGCCTATGGCTACACCTTC
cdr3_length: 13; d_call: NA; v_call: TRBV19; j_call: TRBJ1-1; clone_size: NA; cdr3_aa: CASSYVRDTEAFF; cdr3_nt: TGTGCCAGTAGTTACGTTAGAGACACTGAAGCTTTCTTT
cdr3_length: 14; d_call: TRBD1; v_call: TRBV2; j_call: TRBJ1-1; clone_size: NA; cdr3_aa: CASKGQAEYTEAFF; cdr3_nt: TGTGCCAGCAAGGGACAGGCGGAATACACTGAAGCTTTCTTT
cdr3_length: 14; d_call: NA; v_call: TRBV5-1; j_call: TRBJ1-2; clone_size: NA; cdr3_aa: CASSLVGDPGGYTF; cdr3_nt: TGCGCCAGCAGCTTGGTGGGTGATCCTGGTGGCTACACCTTC